The 14 T cell receptor beta chains in this list originate from one sample, sequenced in a study of CD8 T cells in ankylosing spondylitis. Each CDR3 protein gets one entry after TCRdb re-called the 5' RACE reads with MiXCR. Among more than 250,000 distinct CDR3 sequences listed, around a tenth were seen once. The specimen sequenced was blood, either unsorted or a sorted T cell fraction (not recorded which). These receptor sequences come from a female donor with ankylosing spondylitis or in good health (not recorded which).

This clonotype has a single count. The chain is built from TRBV18 and TRBJ2-3; D remains unclear. The CDR3 runs to 15 residues. The V gene's germline CDR1 is KGHSH and CDR2 LQKENI. Between the trimmed V and J ends, which lost 6 bases and 3 bases, there was a span of 16 bases. The CDR3 loop reads CASSPGIVGTDTQYF. The CDR3 region has the DNA TGTGCCAGCTCCCCTGGGATCGTGGGGACAGATACGCAGTATTTT.

This clonotype was observed a handful of times. The chain joins TRBV12-3 or TRBV12-4 to TRBJ2-1; 11 bases map to TRBD2. There are 15 residues in the CDR3. With 1 base clipped from V and 9 bases from J, the junction kept 5 bases outside the gene matches. CDR3 DNA: TGTGCCAGCAGTTTAGTAGCGGGGGGGCCTAGTGAGCAGTTCTTC. Protein: CASSLVAGGPSEQFF.

This clonotype has ten or more counts. The chain carries TRBV20-1 and TRBJ1-5; D uncertain. V dropped 5 bases and J dropped 0 bases, with 11 bases sitting between them. Germline CDR1 and CDR2: DFQATT and SNEGSKA (reference sequence). The length of the CDR3 is 14 residues. The CDR3 is CSAQSIHSNQPQHF. In nucleotides, the CDR3 is TGCAGTGCTCAGAGCATCCATAGCAATCAGCCCCAGCATTTT.

The rearrangement joins TRBV30 to TRBJ2-1, with 7 positions matching TRBD1. The germline gives CDR1 GTSNPN, CDR2 SVGIG (reference sequence). The junction had 9 bases not matched to a gene; V was cut back by 0 bases and J by 7 bases. CDR3 length equals 15 residues. The CDR3 sequence is CAWSVFGQVSNEQFF. The CDR3 bases are TGTGCCTGGAGTGTATTCGGACAGGTTTCTAATGAGCAGTTCTTC.

This clonotype was picked up many times. This chain links TRBV12-3 or TRBV12-4 with TRBJ2-2; D call uncertain. V was cut by 5 bases and J by 1 base, with 11 bases left in between. This CDR3 is built from 15 residues. CDR3: CASSPRARNTGELFF. The DNA for the CDR3 is TGTGCCAGCAGTCCCCGGGCCAGGAACACCGGGGAGCTGTTTTTT.

As for this clonotype: One end of the junction is discordant with germline, which a read error may explain. The J gene is TRBJ2-5, the V gene TRBV7-7; D is tentatively TRBD1 or TRBD2 (5 bases each). The germline V gene has CDR1 SSHAT and CDR2 FNYEAQ (reference sequence). CDR3 length: 15 amino acids. In DNA form, the CDR3 reads TGTGCTAGCAGCCCGGGACGGCTGTACCAAGAGACCCAGTACTTC. Protein sequence: CASSPGRLYQETQYF.

Comment on this clonotype: A read error may be the cause here, since a much bigger clone is one base away. Here the CDR3 omits its conserved ending phenylalanine or tryptophan, so a read error is the likely source. This rearrangement joins TRBV5-1 to TRBJ2-7; 10 bases line up with TRBD2. The germline V gene has CDR1 SGHRS and CDR2 YFSETQ. After removal of 0 bases from V and 7 bases from J, the junction contained 7 bases not matched to a gene. This CDR3 is 15 amino acids long. CDR3 bases: TGCGCCAGCAGCTTGGCAACTAGCGGGATTGAGGAGCAGTACTTA. It is translated as CASSLATSGIEEQYL.

V usage is TRBV6-5 and J usage is TRBJ1-1; D is undetermined. Germline CDR1 MNHEY, CDR2 SVGAGI. V shed 0 bases and J shed 7 bases, with 12 bases lying between them. The CDR3 consists of 14 residues. The CDR3 nucleotides read TGTGCCAGCAGTTACTCGAACTCCCTTAGTGAAGCTTTCTTT. It codes for CASSYSNSLSEAFF.

This clonotype has more than one count but fewer than ten. V and J are TRBV3-1 and TRBJ2-7; 13 bases are a match to TRBD2. The CDR3 is 16 residues long. Looked up from germline, CDR1 is LGHDT and CDR2 is YNNKEL (reference sequence). Germline trimming cut 6 bases from V and 3 bases from J; bases unmatched to any gene: 8. The CDR3 protein is CASSSILAGGLYEQYF. The CDR3 DNA follows: TGTGCCAGCAGTTCCATACTAGCGGGGGGGCTCTACGAGCAGTACTTC.

This clonotype was counted many times. V and J are TRBV27 and TRBJ2-1; 8 nucleotides line up with TRBD2. Germline V gives CDR1 MNHEY, CDR2 SMNVEV (reference sequence). The V segment lost 7 bases and the J segment 10 bases; nucleotides outside the gene matches: 12. CDR3 size: 14 residues. CDR3 loop: CASTSSGGPGEQFF. CDR3 sequence (DNA): TGTGCCAGCACCTCCTCGGGGGGGCCTGGAGAGCAGTTCTTC.

The table lists this clonotype with a few counts. The V and J genes are TRBV20-1 and TRBJ2-3; D may be TRBD2 (5 bases). V was pared by 6 bases and J by 0 bases, with 16 bases between. There are 15 residues in the CDR3. Per germline, CDR1 DFQATT and CDR2 SNEGSKA (reference sequence). The DNA for the CDR3 is TGCAGTGCCTCCGTCGGAGGTCCTAGCACAGATACGCAGTATTTT. Protein: CSASVGGPSTDTQYF.

This clonotype was recorded many times. This chain joins TRBV29-1 and TRBJ2-5; no firm D call. Trimming left V 0 bases short and J 12 bases short, with 20 bases between. The CDR3 sequence is 14 residues long. Germline V gene lookup returns CDR1 SQVTM and CDR2 ANQGSEA. The CDR3 spells CSVEDYKDPSLEYF. The CDR3 region has the DNA TGCAGCGTTGAAGATTATAAGGACCCAAGCTTAGAGTACTTC.

Only a few counts were recorded for this clonotype. V is TRBV15 and J is TRBJ1-2; no firm D call. Germline lookup yields CDR1 LNHNV and CDR2 YYDKDF (reference sequence). The CDR3 loop spans 14 amino acids. With 3 bases removed from V and 7 bases from J, the gap between germline ends came to 15 bases. The CDR3 here is CATSRGGINGGYTF. As DNA, the CDR3 is TGTGCCACCAGCAGGGGCGGAATCAATGGTGGCTACACCTTC. Full variable domain (missing parts from reference TRBV15 and TRBJ1-2): DAMVIQNPRYQVTQFGKPVTLSCSQTLNHNVMYWYQQKSSQAPKLLFHYYDKDFNNEADTPDNFQSRRPNTSFCFLDIRSPGLGDTAMYLCATSRGGINGGYTFGSGTRLTVV.

V usage is TRBV10-3 and J usage is TRBJ2-7, with TRBD1 matching over 7 bases. The CDR3 has 14 residues. The germline gives CDR1 ENHRY, CDR2 SYGVKD. Unmatched junction bases numbered 12, after V lost 7 bases and J lost 6 bases. The CDR3 nucleotides are TGTGCCATCAAGGGGACAGCCGCGGGTCGCGAGCAGTACTTC. Its protein is CAIKGTAAGREQYF.